This T cell receptor beta chain was profiled in a study of CD8 T cells in ankylosing spondylitis. General study points: The study looked at matched synovial fluid samples from ankylosing spondylitis patients. Disease-linked clones were reported to be significantly enriched there. A motif of roughly 8 highly homologous TCR beta variants was seen as apparently characteristic of ankylosing spondylitis blood. Some of the motif variants had earlier been found in reactive arthritis patients' fluid and blood.

This clonotype was picked up many times. Its target is not known. Preparation of TCR beta libraries was done by quantitative 5'-RACE with molecular barcodes. TCRdb re-derived calls from the 5' RACE reads in MiXCR, one entry per CDR3 protein. The sample holds about 150,000 distinct CDR3 sequences, around a third seen once. Sequences were obtained from synovial fluid, either unsorted or a sorted T cell fraction (not recorded which). This clonotype was sampled from a male donor with ankylosing spondylitis.

The CDR3 nucleotides are TGCGCCAGCAGGACCGGGACAGGGAATGCGAACACTGAAGCTTTCTTT. Translation: CASRTGTGNANTEAFF. The chain employs TRBV5-1 and TRBJ1-1; TRBD1 matches at 9 bases. The germline CDR1 and CDR2 sequences are SGHRS and YFSETQ. The J segment lost 1 base and the V segment lost 5 bases, leaving 9 bases of the junction unmatched. CDR3 size: 16 residues.